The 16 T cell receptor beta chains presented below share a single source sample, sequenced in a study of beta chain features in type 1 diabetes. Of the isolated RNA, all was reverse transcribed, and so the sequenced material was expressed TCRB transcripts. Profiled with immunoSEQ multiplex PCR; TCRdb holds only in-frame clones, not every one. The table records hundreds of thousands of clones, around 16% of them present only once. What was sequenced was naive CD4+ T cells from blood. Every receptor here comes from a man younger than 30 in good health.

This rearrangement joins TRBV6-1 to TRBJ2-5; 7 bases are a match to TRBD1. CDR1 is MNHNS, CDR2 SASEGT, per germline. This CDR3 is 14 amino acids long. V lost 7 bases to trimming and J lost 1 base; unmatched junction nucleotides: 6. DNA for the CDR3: TGTGCCAGCAACCACAGGGGTGTCCAAGAGACCCAGTACTTC. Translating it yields CASNHRGVQETQYF.

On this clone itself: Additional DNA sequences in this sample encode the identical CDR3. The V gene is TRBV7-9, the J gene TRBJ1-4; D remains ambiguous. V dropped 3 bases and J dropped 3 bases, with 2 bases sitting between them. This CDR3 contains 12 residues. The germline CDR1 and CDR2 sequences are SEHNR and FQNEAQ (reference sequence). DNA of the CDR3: TGTGCCAGCAGCTTGGCTAATGAAAAACTGTTTTTT. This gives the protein CASSLANEKLFF.

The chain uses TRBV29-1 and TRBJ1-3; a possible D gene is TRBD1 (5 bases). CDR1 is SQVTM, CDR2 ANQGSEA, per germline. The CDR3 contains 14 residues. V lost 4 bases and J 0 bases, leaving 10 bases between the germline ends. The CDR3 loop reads CSVAGRLSGNTIYF. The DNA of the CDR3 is TGCAGCGTTGCGGGACGGCTCTCTGGAAACACCATATATTTT.

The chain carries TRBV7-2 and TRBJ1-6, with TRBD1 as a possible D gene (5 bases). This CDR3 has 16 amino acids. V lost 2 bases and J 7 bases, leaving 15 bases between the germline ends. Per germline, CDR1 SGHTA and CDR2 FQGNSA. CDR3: CASSLTSPGTNSPLHF. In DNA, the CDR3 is TGTGCCAGCAGCTTAACGAGTCCCGGGACCAATTCACCCCTCCACTTT.

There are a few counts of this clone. CDR3 nucleotide sequence: TGTGCCAGCAGTTTATCCCAACGGATCTATGGCTACACCTTC. Translation gives CASSLSQRIYGYTF. The chain combines TRBV28 with TRBJ1-2; D remains ambiguous. CDR1 is MDHEN and CDR2 is SYDVKM in the germline V gene. V was shortened by 1 base and J by 4 bases, with 10 bases between the two germline ends. The CDR3 length is 14 residues.

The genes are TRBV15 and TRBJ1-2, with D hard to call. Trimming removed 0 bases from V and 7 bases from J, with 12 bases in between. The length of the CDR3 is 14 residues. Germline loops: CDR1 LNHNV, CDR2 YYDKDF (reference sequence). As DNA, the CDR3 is TGTGCCACCAGCAGAGATGGCTTTCGGGGTGGCTACACCTTC. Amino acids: CATSRDGFRGGYTF.

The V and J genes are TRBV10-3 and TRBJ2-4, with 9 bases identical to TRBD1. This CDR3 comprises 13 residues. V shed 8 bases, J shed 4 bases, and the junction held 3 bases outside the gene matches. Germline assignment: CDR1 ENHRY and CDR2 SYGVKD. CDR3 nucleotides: TGTGCCATCGGGGGACAGGGTAAAAACATTCAGTACTTC. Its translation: CAIGGQGKNIQYF.

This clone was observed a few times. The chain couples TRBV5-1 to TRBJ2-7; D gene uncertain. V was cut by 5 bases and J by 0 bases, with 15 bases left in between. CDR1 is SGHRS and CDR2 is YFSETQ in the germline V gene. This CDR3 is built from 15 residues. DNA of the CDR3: TGCGCCAGCAGGTTCCCCGGCGGTAGCTCCTACGAGCAGTACTTC. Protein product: CASRFPGGSSYEQYF.

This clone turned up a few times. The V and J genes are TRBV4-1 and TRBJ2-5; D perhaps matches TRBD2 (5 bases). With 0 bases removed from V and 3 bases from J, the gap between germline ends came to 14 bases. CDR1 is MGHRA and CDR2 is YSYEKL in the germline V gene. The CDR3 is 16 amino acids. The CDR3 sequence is CASSQDGSPPKETQYF. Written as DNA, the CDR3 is TGCGCCAGCAGCCAAGATGGGAGCCCCCCGAAAGAGACCCAGTACTTC.

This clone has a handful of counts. As DNA, the CDR3 is TGTGCCAGCAGTCGGACAGGGTGGGAGACCCAGTACTTC. Its protein is CASSRTGWETQYF. The genes are TRBV28 and TRBJ2-5; TRBD1 aligns across 8 bases. The germline gives CDR1 MDHEN, CDR2 SYDVKM. There are 13 residues in the CDR3. J lost 5 bases, V lost 5 bases, and 4 bases had no gene match.

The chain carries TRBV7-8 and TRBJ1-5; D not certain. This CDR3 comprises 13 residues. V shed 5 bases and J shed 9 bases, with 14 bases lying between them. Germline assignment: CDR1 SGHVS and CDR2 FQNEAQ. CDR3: CASSQTVGSPQHF. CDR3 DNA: TGTGCCAGCAGCCAAACCGTGGGGTCGCCCCAGCATTTT.

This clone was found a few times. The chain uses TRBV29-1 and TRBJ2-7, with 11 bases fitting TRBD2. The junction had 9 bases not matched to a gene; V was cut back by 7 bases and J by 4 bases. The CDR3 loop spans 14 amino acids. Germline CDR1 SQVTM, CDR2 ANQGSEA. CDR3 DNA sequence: TGCAGCGCCGTCGGGGCTAGCGGGGGGTACGAGCAGTACTTC. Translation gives CSAVGASGGYEQYF.

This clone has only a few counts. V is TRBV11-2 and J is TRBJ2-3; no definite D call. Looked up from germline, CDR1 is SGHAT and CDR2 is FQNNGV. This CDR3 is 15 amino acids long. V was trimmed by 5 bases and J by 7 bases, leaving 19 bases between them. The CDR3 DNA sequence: TGTGCCAGCAGCCGGCAGAAGAGCCCTCTCCATACGCAGTATTTT. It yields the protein CASSRQKSPLHTQYF.

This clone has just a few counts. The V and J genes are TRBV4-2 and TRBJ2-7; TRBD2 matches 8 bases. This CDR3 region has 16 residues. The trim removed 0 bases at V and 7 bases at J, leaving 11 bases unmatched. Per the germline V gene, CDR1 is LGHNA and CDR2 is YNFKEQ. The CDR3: CASSQDRLAGGGEQYF. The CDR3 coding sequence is TGTGCCAGCAGCCAAGATCGGCTAGCGGGTGGAGGAGAGCAGTACTTC.

The DNA for the CDR3 is TGTGCCAGCAGCATAGACCTCGGTTCTGAAGCTTTCTTT. This sequence encodes CASSIDLGSEAFF. V usage is TRBV28 and J usage is TRBJ1-1; D is unclear. Trimming removed 6 bases from V and 6 bases from J, with 14 bases in between. Germline CDR1 and CDR2: MDHEN and SYDVKM. The CDR3 sequence is 13 residues long.

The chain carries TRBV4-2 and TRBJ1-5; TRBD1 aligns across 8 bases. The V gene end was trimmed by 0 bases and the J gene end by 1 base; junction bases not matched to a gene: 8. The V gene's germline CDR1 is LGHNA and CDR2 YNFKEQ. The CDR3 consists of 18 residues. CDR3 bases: TGTGCCAGCAGCCAAGAGGAGACTGGGACAGGAAGCAATCAGCCCCAGCATTTT. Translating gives CASSQEETGTGSNQPQHF.